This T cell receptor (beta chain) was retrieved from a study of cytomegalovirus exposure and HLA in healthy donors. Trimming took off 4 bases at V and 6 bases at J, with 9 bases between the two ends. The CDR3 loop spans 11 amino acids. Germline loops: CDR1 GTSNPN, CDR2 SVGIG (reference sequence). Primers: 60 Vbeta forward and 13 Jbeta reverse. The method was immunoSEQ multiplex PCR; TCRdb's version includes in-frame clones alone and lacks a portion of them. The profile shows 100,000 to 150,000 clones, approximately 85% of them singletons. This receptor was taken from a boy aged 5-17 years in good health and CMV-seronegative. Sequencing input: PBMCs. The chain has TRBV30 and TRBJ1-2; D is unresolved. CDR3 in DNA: TGTGCCTGGAAACCCCAGAATGGCTACACCTTC. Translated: CAWKPQNGYTF.